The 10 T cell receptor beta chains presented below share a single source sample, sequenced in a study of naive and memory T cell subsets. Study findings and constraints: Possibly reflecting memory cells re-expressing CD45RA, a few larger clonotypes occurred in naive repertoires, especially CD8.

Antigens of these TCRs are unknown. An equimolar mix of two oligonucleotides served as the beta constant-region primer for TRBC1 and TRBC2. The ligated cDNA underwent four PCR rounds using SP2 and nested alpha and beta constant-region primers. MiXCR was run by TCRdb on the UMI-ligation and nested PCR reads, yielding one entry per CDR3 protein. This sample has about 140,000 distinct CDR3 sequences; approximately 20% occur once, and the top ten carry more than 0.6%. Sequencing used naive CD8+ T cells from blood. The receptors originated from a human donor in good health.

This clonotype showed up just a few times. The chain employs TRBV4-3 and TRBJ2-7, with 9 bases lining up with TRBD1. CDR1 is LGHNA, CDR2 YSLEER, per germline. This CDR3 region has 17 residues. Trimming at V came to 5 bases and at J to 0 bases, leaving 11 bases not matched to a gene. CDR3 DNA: TGCGCCAGCAGCTATGAGGTGGGGACAGGGAGCTCCTACGAGCAGTACTTC. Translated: CASSYEVGTGSSYEQYF.

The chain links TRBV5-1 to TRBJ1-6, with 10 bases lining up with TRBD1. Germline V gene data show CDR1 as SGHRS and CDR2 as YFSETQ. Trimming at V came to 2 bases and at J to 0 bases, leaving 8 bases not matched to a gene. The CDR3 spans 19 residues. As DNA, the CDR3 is TGCGCCAGCAGCTTCCGGGACAGGGGATTTAGCTCCTATAATTCACCCCTCCACTTT. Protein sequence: CASSFRDRGFSSYNSPLHF.

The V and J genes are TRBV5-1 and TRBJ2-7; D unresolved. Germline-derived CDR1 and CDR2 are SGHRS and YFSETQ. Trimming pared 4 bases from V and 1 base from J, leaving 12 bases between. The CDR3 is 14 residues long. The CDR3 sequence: CASSPLEDSYEQYF. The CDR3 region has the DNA TGCGCCAGCAGCCCCCTGGAAGATTCCTACGAGCAGTACTTC. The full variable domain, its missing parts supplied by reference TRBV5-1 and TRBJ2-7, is KAGVTQTPRYLIKTRGQQVTLSCSPISGHRSVSWYQQTPGQGLQFLFEYFSETQRNKGNFPGRFSGRQFSNSRSEMNVSTLELGDSALYLCASSPLEDSYEQYFGPGTRLTVT.

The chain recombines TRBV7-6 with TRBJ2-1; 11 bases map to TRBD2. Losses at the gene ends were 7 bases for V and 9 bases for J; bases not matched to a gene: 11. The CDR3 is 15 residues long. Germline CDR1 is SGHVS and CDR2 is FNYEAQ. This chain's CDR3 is CASTPVSGRASEQFF. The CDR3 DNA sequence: TGTGCCAGCACCCCGGTTAGCGGGAGGGCCAGTGAGCAGTTCTTC. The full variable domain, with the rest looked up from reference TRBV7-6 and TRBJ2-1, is GAGVSQSPRYKVTKRGQDVALRCDPISGHVSLYWYRQALGQGPEFLTYFNYEAQQDKSGLPNDRFSAERPEGSISTLTIQRTEQRDSAMYRCASTPVSGRASEQFFGPGTRLTVL.

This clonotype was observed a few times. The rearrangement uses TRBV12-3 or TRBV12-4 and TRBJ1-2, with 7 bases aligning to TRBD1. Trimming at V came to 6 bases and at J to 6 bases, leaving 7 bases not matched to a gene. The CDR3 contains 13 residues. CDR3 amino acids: CASRLTGSNGYTF. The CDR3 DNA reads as TGTGCCAGCAGGCTGACAGGGAGTAATGGCTACACCTTC.

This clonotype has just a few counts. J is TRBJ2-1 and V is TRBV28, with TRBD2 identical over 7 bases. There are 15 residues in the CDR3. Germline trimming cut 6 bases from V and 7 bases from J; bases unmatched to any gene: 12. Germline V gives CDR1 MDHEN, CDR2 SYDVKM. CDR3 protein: CASSPGASGRNEQFF. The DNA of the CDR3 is TGTGCCAGCAGCCCTGGGGCTAGCGGCAGAAATGAGCAGTTCTTC.

CDR3 residues: CASKGTSGSLHEQYF. The CDR3 DNA is TGTGCCAGCAAGGGGACTAGCGGGAGTCTCCACGAGCAGTACTTC. This chain joins TRBV6-5 and TRBJ2-7, with 14 bases lining up with TRBD2. Germline assignment: CDR1 MNHEY and CDR2 SVGAGI. CDR3 length: 15 residues. After removal of 7 bases from V and 5 bases from J, the junction contained 7 bases not matched to a gene.

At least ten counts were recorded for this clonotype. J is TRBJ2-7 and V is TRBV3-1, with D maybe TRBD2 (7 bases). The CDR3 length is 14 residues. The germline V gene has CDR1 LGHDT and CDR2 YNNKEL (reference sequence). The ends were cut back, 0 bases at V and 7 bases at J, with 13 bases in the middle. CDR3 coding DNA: TGTGCCAGCAGCCAAGAAGCGGGACACCCTGAGCAGTACTTC. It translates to CASSQEAGHPEQYF.

As DNA, the CDR3 is TGCGCCAGCAGCTCGTACGCGGGATATGAGCAGTTCTTC. This codes for CASSSYAGYEQFF. The chain carries TRBV4-1 and TRBJ2-1; D is perhaps TRBD2 (6 bases). Germline CDR1 reads MGHRA; CDR2 reads YSYEKL. This CDR3 is built from 13 residues. V dropped 5 bases and J dropped 8 bases, with 13 bases sitting between them.

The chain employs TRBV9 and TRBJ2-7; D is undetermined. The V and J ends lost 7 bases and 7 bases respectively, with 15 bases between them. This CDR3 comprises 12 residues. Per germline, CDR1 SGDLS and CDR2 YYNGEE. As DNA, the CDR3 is TGTGCCAGCTCGACTGAGCCCGGGGAGCAGTACTTC. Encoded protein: CASSTEPGEQYF.